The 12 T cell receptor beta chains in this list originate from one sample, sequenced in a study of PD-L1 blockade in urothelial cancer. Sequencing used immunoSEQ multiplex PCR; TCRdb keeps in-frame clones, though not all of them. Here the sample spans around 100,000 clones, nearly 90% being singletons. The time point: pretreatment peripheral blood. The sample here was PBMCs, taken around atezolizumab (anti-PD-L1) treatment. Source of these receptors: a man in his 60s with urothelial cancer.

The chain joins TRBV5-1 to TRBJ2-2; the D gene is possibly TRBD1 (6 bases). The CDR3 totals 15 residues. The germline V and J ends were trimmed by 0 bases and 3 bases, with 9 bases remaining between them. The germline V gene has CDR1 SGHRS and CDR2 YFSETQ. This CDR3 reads CASSLVGGDTGELFF. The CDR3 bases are TGCGCCAGCAGCTTGGTAGGGGGTGACACCGGGGAGCTGTTTTTT.

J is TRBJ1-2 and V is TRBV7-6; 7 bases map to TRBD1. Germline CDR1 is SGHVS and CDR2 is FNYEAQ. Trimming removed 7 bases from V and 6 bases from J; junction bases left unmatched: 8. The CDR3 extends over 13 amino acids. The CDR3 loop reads CASTQGGMDGYTF. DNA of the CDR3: TGTGCCAGCACCCAGGGGGGAATGGATGGCTACACCTTC.

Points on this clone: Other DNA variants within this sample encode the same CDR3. The CDR3 sequence: CASSQGLAGNEQFF. The CDR3, as DNA: TGTGCCAGCAGCCAAGGACTAGCGGGAAATGAGCAGTTCTTC. The chain recombines TRBV4-2 with TRBJ2-1; 11 nucleotides line up with TRBD2. Germline V gene data show CDR1 as LGHNA and CDR2 as YNFKEQ. The CDR3 totals 14 residues. J was trimmed by 7 bases and V by 1 base; bases with no gene match: 0.

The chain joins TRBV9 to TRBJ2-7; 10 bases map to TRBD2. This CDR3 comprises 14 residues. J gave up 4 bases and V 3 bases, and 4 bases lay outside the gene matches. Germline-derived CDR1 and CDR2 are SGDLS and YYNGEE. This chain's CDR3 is CASSAGLAKYEQYF. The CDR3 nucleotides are TGTGCCAGCAGCGCGGGACTAGCGAAGTACGAGCAGTACTTC. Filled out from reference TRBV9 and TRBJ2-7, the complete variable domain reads DSGVTQTPKHLITATGQRVTLRCSPRSGDLSVYWYQQSLDQGLQFLIQYYNGEERAKGNILERFSAQQFPDLHSELNLSSLELGDSALYFCASSAGLAKYEQYFGPGTRLTVT.

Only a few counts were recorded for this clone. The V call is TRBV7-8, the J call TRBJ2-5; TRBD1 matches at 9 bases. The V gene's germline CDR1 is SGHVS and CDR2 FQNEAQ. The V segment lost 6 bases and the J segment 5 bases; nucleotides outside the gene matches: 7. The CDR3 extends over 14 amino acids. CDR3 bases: TGTGCCAGCAGGCAAGGGACAGGGAGGGAGACCCAGTACTTC. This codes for CASRQGTGRETQYF.

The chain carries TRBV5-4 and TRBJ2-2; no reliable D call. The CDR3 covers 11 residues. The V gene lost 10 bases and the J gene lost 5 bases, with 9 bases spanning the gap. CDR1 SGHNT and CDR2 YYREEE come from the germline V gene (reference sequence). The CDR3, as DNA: TGTGCCGAGGTCTCTACCGGGGAGCTGTTTTTT. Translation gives CAEVSTGELFF.

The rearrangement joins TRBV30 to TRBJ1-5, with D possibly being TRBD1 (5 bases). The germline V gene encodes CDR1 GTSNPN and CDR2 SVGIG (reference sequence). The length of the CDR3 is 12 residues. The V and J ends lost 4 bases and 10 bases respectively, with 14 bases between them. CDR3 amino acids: CAWTSTGGPQHF. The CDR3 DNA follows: TGTGCCTGGACCAGTACCGGGGGACCCCAGCATTTT.

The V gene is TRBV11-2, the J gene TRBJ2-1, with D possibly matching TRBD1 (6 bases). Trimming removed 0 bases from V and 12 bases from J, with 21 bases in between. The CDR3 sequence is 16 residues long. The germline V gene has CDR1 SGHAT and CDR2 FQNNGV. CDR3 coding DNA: TGTGCCAGCAGCTTAGACGGCAGGGGCATCTGGAAAGCGCAGTTCTTC. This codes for CASSLDGRGIWKAQFF.

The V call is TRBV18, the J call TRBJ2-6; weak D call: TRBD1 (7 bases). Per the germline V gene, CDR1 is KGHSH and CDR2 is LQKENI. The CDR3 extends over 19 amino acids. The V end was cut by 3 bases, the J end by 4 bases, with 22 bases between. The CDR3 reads CASSPSDRRGLGGANVLTF. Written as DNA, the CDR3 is TGTGCCAGCTCACCTTCGGACAGGAGGGGCTTGGGGGGGGCCAACGTCCTGACTTTC.

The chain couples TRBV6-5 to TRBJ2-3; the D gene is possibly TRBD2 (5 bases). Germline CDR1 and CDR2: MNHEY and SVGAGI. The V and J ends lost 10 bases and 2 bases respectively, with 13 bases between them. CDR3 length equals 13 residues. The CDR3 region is CATYQRNTDTQYF. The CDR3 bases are TGTGCCACCTACCAGCGGAACACAGATACGCAGTATTTT.

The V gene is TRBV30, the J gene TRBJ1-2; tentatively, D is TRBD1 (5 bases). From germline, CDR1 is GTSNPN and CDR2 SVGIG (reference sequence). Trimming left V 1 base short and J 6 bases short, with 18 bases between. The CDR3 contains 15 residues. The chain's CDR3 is CAWSEPGLQIHGYTF. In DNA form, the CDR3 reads TGTGCCTGGAGTGAGCCGGGACTTCAGATCCATGGCTACACCTTC.

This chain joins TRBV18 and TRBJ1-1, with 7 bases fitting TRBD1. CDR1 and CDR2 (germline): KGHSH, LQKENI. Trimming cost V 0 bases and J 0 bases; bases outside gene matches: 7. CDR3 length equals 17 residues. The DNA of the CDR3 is TGTGCCAGCTCACCACCGGGACAGATCCTTATGAACACTGAAGCTTTCTTT. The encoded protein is CASSPPGQILMNTEAFF.